One sample yielded the 26 T cell receptor beta chains listed below, sequenced in a study of identical twins. MiXCR was run by TCRdb on the 5' RACE reads, yielding one entry per CDR3 protein. Counted here are roughly 350,000 distinct CDR3 sequences, around 9% occurring once; the ten biggest clones make up approximately 8.9%. The sample was naive T cells sorted from blood. Receptors originate from a woman aged 45-60 years in good health.

The DNA for the CDR3 is TGTGCCAGCATCAAACCTCCGGGAGGGCCGGTAAATGAGCAGTTCTTC. This codes for CASIKPPGGPVNEQFF. The chain couples TRBV6-5 to TRBJ2-1, with 8 positions matching TRBD2. CDR1 MNHEY and CDR2 SVGAGI come from the germline V gene. J lost 7 bases, V lost 7 bases, and 15 bases had no gene match. The CDR3 consists of 16 residues.

The chain joins TRBV29-1 to TRBJ2-7; TRBD2 is a possible D gene (6 bases). The germline V gene has CDR1 SQVTM and CDR2 ANQGSEA. The CDR3 has 13 residues. With 7 bases removed from V and 6 bases from J, the gap between germline ends came to 19 bases. The CDR3 region has the DNA TGCAGCGCAAGTCCTATCGAGGGAGGCGAGCAGTACTTC. Translation: CSASPIEGGEQYF.

This clonotype turned up a few times. The V call is TRBV5-8, the J call TRBJ1-1; unclear D gene. Trimming stripped 2 bases from V and 11 bases from J, with 10 bases between. The CDR3 extends over 11 amino acids. Germline CDR1 and CDR2: SGHTS and YDEGEE. The CDR3 reads CASSFSPRAFF. In DNA form, the CDR3 reads TGTGCCAGCAGCTTTTCCCCGAGGGCTTTCTTT.

V and J are TRBV10-3 and TRBJ1-1, with 7 bases lining up with TRBD1. This CDR3 has 15 residues. Per the germline V gene, CDR1 is ENHRY and CDR2 is SYGVKD. With 4 bases clipped from V and 1 base from J, the junction kept 6 bases outside the gene matches. The CDR3 here is CAISGPDRKNTEAFF. CDR3 DNA sequence: TGTGCCATCAGTGGGCCGGACAGGAAGAACACTGAAGCTTTCTTT.

This clonotype was seen many times. The chain uses TRBV5-1 and TRBJ2-7; no reliable D call. The ends were cut back, 0 bases at V and 6 bases at J, with 10 bases in the middle. Germline-derived CDR1 and CDR2 are SGHRS and YFSETQ. The CDR3 has 13 amino acids. CDR3 sequence (DNA): TGCGCCAGCAGCTTGGACGCGCGCGGCGAGCAGTACGTC. This sequence encodes CASSLDARGEQYV.

This clonotype was seen repeatedly, ten times or more. The V and J genes are TRBV5-1 and TRBJ1-4; the D is unclear. The V end lost 0 bases, the J end lost 0 bases, and 9 bases lay between the germline ends. Germline loops: CDR1 SGHRS, CDR2 YFSETQ. CDR3 length: 16 amino acids. The CDR3 sequence: CASSLEFSATNEKLFF. The CDR3, as DNA: TGCGCCAGCAGCTTGGAGTTTTCGGCAACTAATGAAAAACTGTTTTTT.

The genes are TRBV7-8 and TRBJ1-1; D uncertain. Germline V gene data show CDR1 as SGHVS and CDR2 as FQNEAQ. The germline V and J ends were trimmed by 2 bases and 4 bases, with 11 bases remaining between them. The CDR3 runs 14 residues. CDR3 sequence (DNA): TGTGCCAGCAGCTTAAGTCTGGGGAGCACTGAAGCTTTCTTT. This sequence encodes CASSLSLGSTEAFF.

The chain uses TRBV5-1 and TRBJ2-7; 11 positions agree with TRBD1. The CDR3 has 16 residues. The V segment lost 5 bases and the J segment 3 bases; nucleotides outside the gene matches: 10. Germline V CDR1 and CDR2: SGHRS, YFSETQ. CDR3 bases: TGCGCCAGCAGTTTGCCCTCGGGACAGGGGGTCTACGAGCAGTACTTC. Translating it yields CASSLPSGQGVYEQYF.

This CDR3 reads CASSLGALANTGELFF. The CDR3 DNA follows: TGCGCCAGCAGCTTAGGGGCACTAGCGAACACCGGGGAGCTGTTTTTT. The chain recombines TRBV5-1 with TRBJ2-2; D tentatively fits TRBD1 or TRBD2 (5 bases each). V was trimmed by 2 bases and J by 0 bases, leaving 11 bases between them. CDR3 size: 16 residues. The germline CDR1 and CDR2 sequences are SGHRS and YFSETQ.

This clonotype was detected a few times. This rearrangement joins TRBV2 to TRBJ2-2; TRBD2 aligns across 7 bases. Germline loops: CDR1 SNHLY, CDR2 FYNNEI. V lost 4 bases and J lost 5; bases outside the gene matches: 7. The CDR3 extends over 15 amino acids. The DNA of the CDR3 is TGTGCCAGCAGTGGGACGGGAGGTTCGACCGGGGAGCTGTTTTTT. Protein: CASSGTGGSTGELFF.

The chain employs TRBV27 and TRBJ2-2; maybe TRBD2 (5 bases). Germline V gene sequence: CDR1 MNHEY, CDR2 SMNVEV (reference sequence). V was pared by 3 bases and J by 0 bases, with 11 bases between. This CDR3 contains 16 residues. The CDR3 loop is CASSFMKGANTGELFF. As DNA, the CDR3 is TGTGCCAGCAGTTTTATGAAGGGAGCGAACACCGGGGAGCTGTTTTTT.

This clonotype was observed a few times. The genes are TRBV11-2 and TRBJ2-3; the D gene is possibly TRBD2 (6 bases). This CDR3 spans 16 amino acids. V gave up 1 base and J gave up 1 base, with 12 bases separating them. Germline assignment: CDR1 SGHAT and CDR2 FQNNGV. CDR3 region: CASSLGVLAGTDTQYF. CDR3 nucleotides: TGTGCCAGCAGCTTAGGAGTCTTAGCGGGCACAGATACGCAGTATTTT.

This clonotype has at least ten counts. This sequence joins TRBV12-3 or TRBV12-4 and TRBJ2-2, with D possibly being TRBD2 (5 bases). This CDR3 has 16 residues. V was cut by 5 bases and J by 0 bases, with 13 bases left in between. The CDR3 sequence: CASSLRTGTNTGELFF. DNA for the CDR3: TGTGCCAGCAGTCTCCGGACGGGGACGAACACCGGGGAGCTGTTTTTT.

This clonotype was observed a few times. This chain uses TRBV9 with TRBJ1-1, with a possible D match to TRBD1 (5 bases). The germline CDR1 and CDR2 sequences are SGDLS and YYNGEE. V lost 2 bases and J 4 bases, leaving 15 bases between the germline ends. CDR3 length equals 15 residues. CDR3 protein: CASSVGGAGTTEAFF. The CDR3, as DNA: TGTGCCAGCAGCGTTGGAGGGGCAGGGACCACTGAAGCTTTCTTT.

V usage is TRBV18 and J usage is TRBJ2-6; unclear D gene. The CDR3 runs to 15 residues. The germline V and J ends were trimmed by 3 bases and 2 bases, with 8 bases remaining between them. Germline V lookup: CDR1 KGHSH, CDR2 LQKENI. DNA for the CDR3: TGTGCCAGCTCACCGGTGAGCGCTGGGGCCAACGTCCTGACTTTC. Translating gives CASSPVSAGANVLTF.

This clonotype was seen a handful of times. The chain recombines TRBV2 with TRBJ1-5; 9 nucleotides align to TRBD1. The V segment lost 6 bases and the J segment 6 bases; nucleotides outside the gene matches: 9. Germline CDR1 is SNHLY and CDR2 is FYNNEI. The CDR3 consists of 15 residues. DNA of the CDR3: TGTGCCAGCAGACCATGGGGACAGGGAATTCAGCCCCAGCATTTT. Amino acid sequence: CASRPWGQGIQPQHF.

In its sample, this clonotype was seen a few times. This rearrangement joins TRBV5-6 to TRBJ2-2; no clear D gene. CDR1 is SGHDT, CDR2 YYEEEE, per germline. This CDR3 is 15 amino acids long. V lost 3 bases, J lost 1 base, and 10 bases lay in between. CDR3 in DNA: TGTGCCAGCAGCTCAAGATGGTTGAACACCGGGGAGCTGTTTTTT. This translates into CASSSRWLNTGELFF.

This clonotype was counted a few times. The rearrangement joins TRBV15 to TRBJ2-2; 7 bases are shared with TRBD1. Germline CDR1 is LNHNV and CDR2 is YYDKDF (reference sequence). The CDR3 is 15 residues long. J was trimmed by 3 bases and V by 0 bases; bases with no gene match: 1. The CDR3 sequence is CATSREGGYTGELFF. CDR3 nucleotides: TGTGCCACCAGCAGAGAAGGGGGCTACACCGGGGAGCTGTTTTTT.

This clonotype was found a few times. The chain links TRBV24-1 to TRBJ2-3; D gene uncertain. The CDR3 covers 16 residues. V shed 1 base and J shed 0 bases, with 10 bases lying between them. The V gene's germline CDR1 is KGHDR and CDR2 SFDVKD. CDR3 nucleotide sequence: TGTGCCACCAGTGATTTAGGGCCAAAAAGCACAGATACGCAGTATTTT. Translated, it gives CATSDLGPKSTDTQYF.

This clonotype was detected many times. J is TRBJ1-2 and V is TRBV12-3 or TRBV12-4; D is unresolved. The CDR3 consists of 12 residues. Trimming stripped 4 bases from V and 4 bases from J, with 7 bases between. The CDR3 DNA reads TGTGCCAGCAGTTCCGAAATCTATGGCTACACCTTC. This codes for CASSSEIYGYTF.

This clonotype showed up many times. The chain couples TRBV7-2 to TRBJ1-1; D is ambiguous. The CDR3 totals 15 residues. Trimming shortened V by 1 base and J by 1 base, and 10 bases separated the two germline ends. Per the germline V gene, CDR1 is SGHTA and CDR2 is FQGNSA. The chain's CDR3 is CASSLGGGKNTEAFF. The CDR3 bases are TGTGCCAGCAGCTTAGGAGGCGGAAAGAACACTGAAGCTTTCTTT.

Only a few counts were recorded for this clonotype. The chain joins TRBV7-2 to TRBJ2-1; 8 positions match TRBD2. CDR1 and CDR2 from the germline V gene are SGHTA and FQGNSA. This CDR3 contains 15 residues. V dropped 4 bases and J dropped 11; count of bases not matched to a gene: 13. The DNA of the CDR3 is TGTGCCAGCAGCTCAGAAATAGCGGGAAATACAAAGCAGTTCTTC. Protein sequence: CASSSEIAGNTKQFF.

This clonotype was picked up a small number of times. V usage is TRBV5-6 and J usage is TRBJ1-1; TRBD1 agrees at 7 bases. The CDR3 is 17 residues long. CDR1 is SGHDT, CDR2 YYEEEE, per germline. Unmatched junction bases numbered 15, after V lost 4 bases and J lost 3 bases. The CDR3 is CASSPGDSPFLHTEAFF. CDR3 DNA sequence: TGTGCCAGCAGCCCGGGGGACAGCCCTTTTTTGCACACTGAAGCTTTCTTT.

This sequence joins TRBV29-1 and TRBJ2-6; perhaps TRBD2 as D (5 bases). The germline V gene encodes CDR1 SQVTM and CDR2 ANQGSEA. Trimming pared 3 bases from V and 2 bases from J, leaving 11 bases between. The CDR3 extends over 15 amino acids. The CDR3 DNA reads as TGCAGCGTTGAGGACTTTACACCTGGGGCCAACGTCCTGACTTTC. Its translation is CSVEDFTPGANVLTF.

The sample holds many counts of this clonotype. The chain combines TRBV24-1 with TRBJ2-2, with 7 nucleotides matching TRBD1. The CDR3 is 17 residues long. V dropped 3 bases and J dropped 1; count of bases not matched to a gene: 7. Germline loops: CDR1 KGHDR, CDR2 SFDVKD. CDR3 residues: CATSDPSRQGNTGELFF. Here the CDR3 DNA reads TGTGCCACCAGTGATCCCTCTAGACAGGGGAACACCGGGGAGCTGTTTTTT.

The genes are TRBV5-1 and TRBJ2-7; D may be TRBD1 or TRBD2 (5 bases each). V was clipped by 4 bases and J by 6 bases, with 14 bases between them. Looked up from germline, CDR1 is SGHRS and CDR2 is YFSETQ. The CDR3 consists of 13 residues. CDR3 in DNA: TGCGCCAGCAGCCTAAAGAGGGGCCTCGAGCAGTACTTC. Protein sequence: CASSLKRGLEQYF.